The T cell receptor (beta chain) described here comes from a study of T cells in Graves' hyperthyroidism and ophthalmopathy. RNA transcripts were the template for amplifying TCR beta CDR3 regions. With the HTBI primer set, the TCR CDR3 went through a first round of RT-PCR. TCRdb ran MiXCR on the multiplex PCR reads and lists one entry per CDR3 protein. The sample shows around 520,000 distinct CDR3 sequences, roughly 15% of them seen only once. This clonotype showed up just a few times. Its antigen is not known. Overall study results and limits: By a 13 V-J model, ophthalmopathy was set apart from stable hyperthyroidism.

Stable Graves' hyperthyroidism denoted no ophthalmopathy progression over 18 months. PBMCs were obtained from approximately 10 ml fresh peripheral blood. CDR1 is SGHAT, CDR2 FQNNGV, per germline. The junction had 18 bases not matched to a gene; V was cut back by 6 bases and J by 5 bases. This CDR3 is 18 amino acids long. V usage is TRBV11-2 and J usage is TRBJ2-5; 10 bases line up with TRBD1. Sequencing was done on a sample of blood. This clonotype originated in a woman in her 40s with Graves' hyperthyroidism. The CDR3 is CASSPGTGEEYSPETQYF. Here the CDR3 DNA reads TGTGCCAGCAGTCCCGGGACAGGGGAAGAATACTCGCCTGAGACCCAGTACTTC. The full variable domain, completed using reference TRBV11-2 and TRBJ2-5, is EAGVAQSPRYKIIEKRQSVAFWCNPISGHATLYWYQQILGQGPKLLIQFQNNGVVDDSQLPKDRFSAERLKGVDSTLKIQPAKLEDSAVYLCASSPGTGEEYSPETQYFGPGTRLLVL.